This T cell receptor (beta chain) was sequenced for a study of graft-versus-host responses after intestinal transplantation. General observations from the study: Allografts of one patient group, those with graft-donor T cell macrochimerism, had high graft-versus-host to host-versus-graft clonal ratios. Among recipient marrow samples, GvH clones were found; some appeared first in ileum or blood.

The method was immunoSEQ multiplex PCR; TCRdb's version includes in-frame clones alone and lacks a portion of them. Of approximately 130,000 clones detected, about 92% appear once; the ten largest clones hold over 0.15%. Comment on this clone: Its target is unknown.

This material consisted of unstimulated CD4+ T cells sorted from spleen or lymph node cells, taken before intestinal transplant. The source of this sequence is a human donor who received an intestinal transplant.

CDR3 nucleotides: TGTGCCAGCAGCTTTTCTGGCCCGTTCGAAGCTTTCTTT. This codes for CASSFSGPFEAFF. V and J are TRBV7-8 and TRBJ1-1; unclear D gene. The CDR3 covers 13 residues. From germline, CDR1 is SGHVS and CDR2 FQNEAQ. The V gene lost 3 bases and the J gene lost 8 bases, with 13 bases spanning the gap.